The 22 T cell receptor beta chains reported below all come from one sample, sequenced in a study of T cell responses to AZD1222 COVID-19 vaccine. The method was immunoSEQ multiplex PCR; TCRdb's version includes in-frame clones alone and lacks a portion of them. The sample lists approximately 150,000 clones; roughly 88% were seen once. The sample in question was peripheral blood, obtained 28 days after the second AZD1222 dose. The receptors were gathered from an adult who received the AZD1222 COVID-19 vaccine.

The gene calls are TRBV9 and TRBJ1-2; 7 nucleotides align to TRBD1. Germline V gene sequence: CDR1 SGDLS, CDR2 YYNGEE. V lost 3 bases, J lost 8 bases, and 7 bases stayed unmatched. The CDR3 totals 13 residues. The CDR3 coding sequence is TGTGCCAGCAGCGCGACAGGGAGTAGCGGCTACACCTTC. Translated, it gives CASSATGSSGYTF. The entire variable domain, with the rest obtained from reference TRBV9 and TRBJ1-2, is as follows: DSGVTQTPKHLITATGQRVTLRCSPRSGDLSVYWYQQSLDQGLQFLIQYYNGEERAKGNILERFSAQQFPDLHSELNLSSLELGDSALYFCASSATGSSGYTFGSGTRLTVV.

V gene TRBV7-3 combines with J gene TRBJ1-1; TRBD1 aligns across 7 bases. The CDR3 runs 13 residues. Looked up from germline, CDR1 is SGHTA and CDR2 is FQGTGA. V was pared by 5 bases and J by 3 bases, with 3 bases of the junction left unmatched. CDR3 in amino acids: CASSHDRDTEAFF. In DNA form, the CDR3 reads TGTGCCAGCAGCCACGACAGGGACACTGAAGCTTTCTTT. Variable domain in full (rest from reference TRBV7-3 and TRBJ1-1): GAGVSQTPSNKVTEKGKYVELRCDPISGHTALYWYRQSLGQGPEFLIYFQGTGAADDSGLPNDRFFAVRPEGSVSTLKIQRTERGDSAVYLCASSHDRDTEAFFGQGTRLTVV.

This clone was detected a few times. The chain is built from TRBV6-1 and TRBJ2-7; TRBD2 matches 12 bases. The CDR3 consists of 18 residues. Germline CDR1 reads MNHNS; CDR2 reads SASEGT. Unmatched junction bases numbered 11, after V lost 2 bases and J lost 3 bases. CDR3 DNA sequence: TGTGCCAGCAGTGAAAGACTAGCGGGGGCGGTAATACTCTACGAGCAGTACTTC. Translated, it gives CASSERLAGAVILYEQYF.

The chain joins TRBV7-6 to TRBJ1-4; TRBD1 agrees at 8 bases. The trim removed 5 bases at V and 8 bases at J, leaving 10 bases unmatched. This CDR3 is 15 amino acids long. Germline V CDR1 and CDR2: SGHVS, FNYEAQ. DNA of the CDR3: TGTGCCAGCAGCCACAGACAGGGGAAAGGCGAAAAACTGTTTTTT. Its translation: CASSHRQGKGEKLFF. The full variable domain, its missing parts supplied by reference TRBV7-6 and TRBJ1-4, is GAGVSQSPRYKVTKRGQDVALRCDPISGHVSLYWYRQALGQGPEFLTYFNYEAQQDKSGLPNDRFSAERPEGSISTLTIQRTEQRDSAMYRCASSHRQGKGEKLFFGSGTQLSVL.

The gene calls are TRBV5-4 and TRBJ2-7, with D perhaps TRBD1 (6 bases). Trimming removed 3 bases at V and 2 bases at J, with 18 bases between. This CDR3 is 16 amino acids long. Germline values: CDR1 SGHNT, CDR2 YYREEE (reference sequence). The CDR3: CASSSPSRDTTYEQYF. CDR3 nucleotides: TGTGCCAGCAGCTCTCCTTCCCGGGACACCACCTACGAGCAGTACTTC.

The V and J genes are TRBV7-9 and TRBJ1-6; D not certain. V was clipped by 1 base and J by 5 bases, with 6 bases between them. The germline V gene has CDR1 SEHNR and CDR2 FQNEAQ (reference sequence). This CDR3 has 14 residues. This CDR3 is CASSLVVNNSPLHF. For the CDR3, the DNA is TGTGCCAGCAGCTTAGTGGTTAATAATTCACCCCTCCACTTT.

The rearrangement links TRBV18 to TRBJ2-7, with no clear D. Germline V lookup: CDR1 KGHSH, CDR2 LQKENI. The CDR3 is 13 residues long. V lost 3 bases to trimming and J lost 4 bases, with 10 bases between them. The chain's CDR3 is CASSPPDRYEQYF. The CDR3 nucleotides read TGTGCCAGCTCACCCCCAGACCGGTACGAGCAGTACTTC.

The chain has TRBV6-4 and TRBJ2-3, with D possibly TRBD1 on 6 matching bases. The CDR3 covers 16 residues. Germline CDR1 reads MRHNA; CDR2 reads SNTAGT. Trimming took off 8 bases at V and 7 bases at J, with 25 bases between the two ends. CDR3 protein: CASSSRREGHGNTQYF. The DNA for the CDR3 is TGTGCCAGCTCGAGTCGTAGAGAGGGACATGGGAATACGCAGTATTTT.

The CDR3 sequence is CASHAGIGCQPQHF. In DNA, the CDR3 is TGTGCCAGCCATGCAGGGATCGGTTGTCAGCCCCAGCATTTT. J is TRBJ1-5 and V is TRBV6-4; weak D call: TRBD1 (5 bases). Germline CDR1 MRHNA, CDR2 SNTAGT. The CDR3 loop spans 14 amino acids. The V gene lost 8 bases and the J gene lost 6 bases, with 17 bases spanning the gap.

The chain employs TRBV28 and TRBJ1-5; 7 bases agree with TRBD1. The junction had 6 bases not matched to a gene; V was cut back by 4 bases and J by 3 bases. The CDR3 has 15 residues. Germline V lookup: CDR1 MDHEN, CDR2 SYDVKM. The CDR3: CASSSGGQVNQPQHF. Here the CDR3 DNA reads TGTGCCAGCAGTTCAGGCGGACAGGTCAATCAGCCCCAGCATTTT.

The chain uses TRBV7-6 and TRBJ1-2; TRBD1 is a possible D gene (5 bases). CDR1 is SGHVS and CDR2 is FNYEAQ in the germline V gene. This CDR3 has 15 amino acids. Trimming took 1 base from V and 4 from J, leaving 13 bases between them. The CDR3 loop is CASSLDPLGVYGYTF. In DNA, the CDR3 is TGTGCCAGCAGCTTAGACCCCTTAGGGGTCTATGGCTACACCTTC.

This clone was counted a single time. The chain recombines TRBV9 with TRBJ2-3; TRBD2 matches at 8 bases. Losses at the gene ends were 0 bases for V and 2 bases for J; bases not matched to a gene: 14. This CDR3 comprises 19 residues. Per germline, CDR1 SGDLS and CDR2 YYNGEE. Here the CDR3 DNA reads TGTGCCAGCAGCGTAGCTCCGAGGCGCGGGGGGCTTATCACAGATACGCAGTATTTT. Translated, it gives CASSVAPRRGGLITDTQYF.

CDR3 sequence reads: CASSNDMDYGYTF. The CDR3 nucleotides read TGTGCCAGCTCCAACGATATGGACTATGGCTACACCTTC. The rearrangement links TRBV18 to TRBJ1-2; D is unclear. The germline V and J ends were trimmed by 6 bases and 3 bases, with 11 bases remaining between them. CDR3 length: 13 residues. Germline V CDR1 and CDR2: KGHSH, LQKENI. The full variable domain, completed using reference TRBV18 and TRBJ1-2, is NAGVMQNPRHLVRRRGQEARLRCSPMKGHSHVYWYRQLPEEGLKFMVYLQKENIIDESGMPKERFSAEFPKEGPSILRIQQVVRGDSAAYFCASSNDMDYGYTFGSGTRLTVV.

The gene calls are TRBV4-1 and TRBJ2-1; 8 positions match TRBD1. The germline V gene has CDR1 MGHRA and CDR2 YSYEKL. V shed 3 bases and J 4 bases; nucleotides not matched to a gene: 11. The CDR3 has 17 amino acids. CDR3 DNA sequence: TGCGCCAGCAGCCAGGGCGTTGGACAGGGTTTTTACAATGAGCAGTTCTTC. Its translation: CASSQGVGQGFYNEQFF.

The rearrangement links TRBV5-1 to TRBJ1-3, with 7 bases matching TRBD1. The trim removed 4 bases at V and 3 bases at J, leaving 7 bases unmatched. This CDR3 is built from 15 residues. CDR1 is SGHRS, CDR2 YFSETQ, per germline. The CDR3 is CASSTTGEGGNTIYF. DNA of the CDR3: TGCGCCAGCAGCACCACAGGGGAAGGTGGAAACACCATATATTTT.

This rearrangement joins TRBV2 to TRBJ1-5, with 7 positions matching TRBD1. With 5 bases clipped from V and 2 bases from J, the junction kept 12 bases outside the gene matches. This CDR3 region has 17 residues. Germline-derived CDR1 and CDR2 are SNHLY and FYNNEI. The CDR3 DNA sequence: TGTGCCAGCAGTCCGACAGGGAACTTATTCGGCAATCAGCCCCAGCATTTT. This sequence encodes CASSPTGNLFGNQPQHF.

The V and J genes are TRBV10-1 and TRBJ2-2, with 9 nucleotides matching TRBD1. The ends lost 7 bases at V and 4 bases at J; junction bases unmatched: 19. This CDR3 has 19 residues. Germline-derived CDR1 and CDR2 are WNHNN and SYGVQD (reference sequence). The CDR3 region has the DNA TGCGCCAGCACCATAGGACCACAGGGGGCCCAACAAGCCACCGGGGAGCTGTTTTTT. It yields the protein CASTIGPQGAQQATGELFF.

The DNA of the CDR3 is TGTGCCAGCGGATCCCCTGGGCAGGATTTTAACGGCTACACCTTC. Protein: CASGSPGQDFNGYTF. The chain recombines TRBV28 with TRBJ1-2; D gene uncertain. The CDR3 totals 15 residues. In germline, CDR1 is MDHEN, CDR2 SYDVKM. Between the trimmed V and J ends, which lost 8 bases and 8 bases, there was a span of 24 bases.

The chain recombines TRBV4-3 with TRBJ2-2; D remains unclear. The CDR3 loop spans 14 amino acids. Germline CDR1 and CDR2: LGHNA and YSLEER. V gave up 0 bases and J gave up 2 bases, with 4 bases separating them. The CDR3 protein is CASSQDINTGELFF. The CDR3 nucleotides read TGCGCCAGCAGCCAAGATATCAACACCGGGGAGCTGTTTTTT.

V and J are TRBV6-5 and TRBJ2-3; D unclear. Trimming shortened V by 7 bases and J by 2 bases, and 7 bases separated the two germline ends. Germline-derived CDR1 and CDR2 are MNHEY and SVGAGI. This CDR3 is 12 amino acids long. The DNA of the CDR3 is TGTGCCAGCAAGACACCCACAGATACGCAGTATTTT. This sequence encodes CASKTPTDTQYF.

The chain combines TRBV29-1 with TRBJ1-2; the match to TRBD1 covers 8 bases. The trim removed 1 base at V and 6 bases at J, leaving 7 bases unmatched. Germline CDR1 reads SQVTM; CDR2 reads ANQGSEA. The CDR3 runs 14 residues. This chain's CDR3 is CSVEAVTGGDGYTF. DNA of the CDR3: TGCAGCGTTGAAGCTGTAACAGGGGGGGATGGCTACACCTTC.

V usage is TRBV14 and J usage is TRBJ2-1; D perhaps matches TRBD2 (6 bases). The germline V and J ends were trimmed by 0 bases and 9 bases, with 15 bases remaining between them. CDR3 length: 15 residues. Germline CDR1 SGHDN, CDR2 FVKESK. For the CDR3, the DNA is TGTGCCAGCAGCCAAGAGACTAGTGTTAGAAGTGAGCAGTTCTTC. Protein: CASSQETSVRSEQFF.